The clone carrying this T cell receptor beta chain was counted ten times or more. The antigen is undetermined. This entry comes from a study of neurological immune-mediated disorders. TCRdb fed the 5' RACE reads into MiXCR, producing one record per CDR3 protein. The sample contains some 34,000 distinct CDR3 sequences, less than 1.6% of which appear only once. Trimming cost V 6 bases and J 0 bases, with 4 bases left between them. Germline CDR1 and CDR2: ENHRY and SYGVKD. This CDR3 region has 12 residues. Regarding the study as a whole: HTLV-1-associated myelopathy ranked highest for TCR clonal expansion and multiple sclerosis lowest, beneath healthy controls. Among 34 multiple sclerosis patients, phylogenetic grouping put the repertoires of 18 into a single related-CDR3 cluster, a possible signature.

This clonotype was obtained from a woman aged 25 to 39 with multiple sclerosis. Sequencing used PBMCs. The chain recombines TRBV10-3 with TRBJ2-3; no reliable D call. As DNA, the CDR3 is TGTGCCATCAGAGGGAGCACAGATACGCAGTATTTT. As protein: CAIRGSTDTQYF.